The sequence of this TCR beta chain was determined in a study of control samples from healthy donors and cancer patients. The V and J ends lost 5 bases and 0 bases respectively, with 16 bases between them. The germline gives CDR1 MDHEN, CDR2 SYDVKM. The CDR3 sequence is 16 residues long. Here immunoSEQ multiplex PCR was the method, and the copy in TCRdb shows in-frame clones only, minus some. The sample comprises some 140,000 clones, around nine tenths of which are singletons, and about 11% rests with the top ten. The V gene is TRBV28, the J gene TRBJ1-1; possibly TRBD1 for D (5 bases). The TCR sequence derives from a man under 40 in good health. Sequencing was carried out using blood. The DNA for the CDR3 is TGTGCCAGCAGTCCCCTTCGGGGCCTAATGAACACTGAAGCTTTCTTT. Amino acid sequence: CASSPLRGLMNTEAFF.